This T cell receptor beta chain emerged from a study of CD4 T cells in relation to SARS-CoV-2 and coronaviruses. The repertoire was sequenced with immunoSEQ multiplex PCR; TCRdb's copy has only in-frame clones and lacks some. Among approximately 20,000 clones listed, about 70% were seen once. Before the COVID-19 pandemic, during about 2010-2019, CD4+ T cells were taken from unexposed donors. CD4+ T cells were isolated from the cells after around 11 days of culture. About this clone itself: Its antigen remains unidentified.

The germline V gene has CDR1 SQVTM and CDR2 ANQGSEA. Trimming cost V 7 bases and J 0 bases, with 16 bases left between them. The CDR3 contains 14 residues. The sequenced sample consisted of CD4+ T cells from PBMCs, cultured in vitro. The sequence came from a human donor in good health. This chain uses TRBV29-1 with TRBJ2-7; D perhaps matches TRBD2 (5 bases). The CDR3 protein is CSAMRAGSSYEQYF. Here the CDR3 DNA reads TGCAGCGCCATGAGGGCTGGGAGCTCCTACGAGCAGTACTTC.